The clone carrying this T cell receptor (beta chain) was counted many times. Germline assignment: CDR1 KGHDR and CDR2 SFDVKD. CDR3 length: 13 amino acids. V trimming: 4 bases; J trimming: 6 bases; junction bases outside the gene matches: 3. This entry comes from a study of regulatory T cells in long-lasting Graves disease. Both iRepertoire HTBI primers and Arm-PCR of CDR3 regions were used to build the TCR beta libraries. TCRdb recomputed calls from the multiplex PCR reads with MiXCR, one row per CDR3 protein. Counted here are about 440,000 distinct CDR3 sequences, 16% occurring once; the ten biggest clones make up about 23%. Stated time point: newly diagnosed GD, antithyroid drugs for less than 3 months. Extracted RNA from PBMCs served as the source of the TCR library. These records were also assigned to another study, of T cells in Graves' hyperthyroidism and ophthalmopathy. That report notes: The primer set for the first-round RT-PCR of the TCR CDR3 was HTBI. Through a model of 13 V-J features, ophthalmopathy was separated from stable hyperthyroidism.

The sequence was collected from a woman aged 18-35 years with Graves disease. The V call is TRBV24-1, the J call TRBJ2-3; the match to TRBD1 covers 7 bases. Source: peripheral blood mononuclear cells (PBMCs), taken at new diagnosis, from a patient treated with antithyroid drugs. The chain's CDR3 is CATSDPTGDTQYF. The DNA of the CDR3 is TGTGCCACCAGTGACCCGACAGGGGATACGCAGTATTTT.